This T cell receptor beta chain derives from a study of blood T cells in healthy people across ages. Study-wide findings and caveats: It was found that TCR beta diversity correlated strongly with the percentage of naive T cells.

Points on this clonotype: Its antigen is not identified.

Through a sample-barcoded 5' primer and a J-beta primer mix, a second PCR was run for about 6 to 12 cycles. TCRdb re-called the 5' RACE reads with MiXCR, one entry per CDR3 protein. Of 850,000 to 1,000,000 distinct CDR3 sequences listed, roughly 50% are singletons. V lost 3 bases to trimming and J lost 5 bases; unmatched junction nucleotides: 7. The length of the CDR3 is 15 residues. From germline, CDR1 is SGHTA and CDR2 FQGNSA. Material for sequencing was blood. This sequence was found in a woman aged 55-69 years in good health. The chain employs TRBV7-2 and TRBJ1-2, with TRBD1 matching over 9 bases. In nucleotides, the CDR3 is TGTGCCAGCAGCTTTCGCCCGGGACAGGGTTATGGCTACACCTTC. It translates to CASSFRPGQGYGYTF.